The rows below give T cell receptor beta chains drawn from one sample of a study of T cell changes during pregnancy in multiple sclerosis. Here immunoSEQ multiplex PCR was the method, and the copy in TCRdb shows in-frame clones only, minus some. The sample has around 19,000 clones, approximately 90% seen once. Sequences were derived from CD8+ T cells from peripheral blood mononuclear cells, sampled in the third trimester of pregnancy. Source of these receptors: a female donor in good health, enrolled as a control in a pregnancy study. The CDR3 runs from the conserved cysteine through the conserved F or W. A D gene is named only where the DNA matches it firmly. Expanded clones are given a class, and other clones once, few, many or no size at all.

>NA|TRBV7-9|NA|TRBJ2-7
CASSLAQGINYEQYF
TGTGCCAGCAGCTTAGCACAGGGCATAAACTACGAGCAGTACTTC
>NA|TRBV5-1|few|TRBJ1-2
CATRAGEGWADRSGYTF
TGCGCCACCCGAGCGGGTGAAGGGTGGGCTGACCGAAGTGGCTACACCTTC
>TRBD1|TRBV7-9|once|TRBJ2-1
CASSLLVTGGYNEQFF
TGTGCCAGCAGCTTACTGGTGACAGGGGGCTACAATGAGCAGTTCTTC
>NA|TRBV10-3|NA|TRBJ2-1
CAIGRGSYNEQFF
TGTGCCATCGGGCGGGGATCCTACAATGAGCAGTTCTTC
>TRBD2|TRBV19|NA|TRBJ2-7
CASGTSGNYEQYF
TGTGCCAGTGGGACTAGCGGGAACTACGAGCAGTACTTC
>TRBD2|TRBV7-3|NA|TRBJ2-1
CASSLWTSGSHEQFF
TGTGCCAGCAGCCTATGGACTAGCGGGAGCCATGAGCAGTTCTTC
>NA|TRBV27|NA|TRBJ2-1
CASSPRAEGNTEQFF
TGTGCCAGCAGTCCCCGAGCGGAAGGAAATACTGAGCAGTTCTTC
>NA|TRBV27|NA|TRBJ1-1
CASSSIQGGTEAFF
TGTGCCAGCAGTTCGATCCAGGGTGGCACTGAAGCTTTCTTT
>TRBD1|TRBV28|once|TRBJ1-2
CASRQGVWGYTF
TGTGCCAGTCGACAGGGGGTTTGGGGCTACACCTTC
>NA|TRBV7-9|NA|TRBJ1-2
CASSPRPAGRYGYTF
TGTGCCAGCAGCCCAAGGCCGGCCGGGAGATATGGCTACACCTTC
>TRBD2|TRBV5-6|once|TRBJ2-2
CASSFSGSEAGELFF
TGTGCCAGCAGCTTTAGCGGGAGCGAAGCCGGGGAGCTGTTTTTT
>NA|TRBV13|NA|TRBJ2-3
CASSLGPQGTDTQYF
TGTGCCAGCAGCCTCGGCCCCCAGGGGACAGATACGCAGTATTTT
>TRBD2|TRBV27|NA|TRBJ2-3
CASSLSVLGGSTDTQYF
TGTGCCAGCAGTTTATCAGTCCTGGGGGGGAGCACAGATACGCAGTATTTT
>TRBD2|TRBV7-2|NA|TRBJ2-3
CASSLGLAGVRGTDTQYF
TGTGCCAGCAGCTTAGGCCTAGCGGGAGTTCGAGGCACAGATACGCAGTATTTT
>NA|TRBV19|NA|TRBJ1-1
CASSRGGPNTEAFF
TGTGCCAGTAGTAGGGGGGGCCCGAACACTGAAGCTTTCTTT
>NA|TRBV4-1|NA|TRBJ2-7
CASSQISGSYEQYF
TGCGCCAGCAGCCAAATTAGCGGCTCCTACGAGCAGTACTTC
>NA|TRBV9|few|TRBJ1-2
CASSGTVNYGYTF
TGTGCCAGCAGCGGGACAGTTAACTATGGCTACACCTTC
>NA|TRBV21-1|once|TRBJ2-7
CASTVKKGGREVHNYEQYF
TGTGCCAGCACCGTCAAAAAGGGGGGGCGGGAAGTGCACAACTACGAGCAGTACTTC
>NA|TRBV10-3|NA|TRBJ2-7
CAISDLQGPTYEQYF
TGTGCCATCAGTGATTTGCAGGGCCCCACCTACGAGCAGTACTTC
>TRBD1|TRBV7-3|NA|TRBJ2-7
CASSLGTGGLNSYEQYF
TGTGCCAGCAGCTTAGGGACAGGGGGCCTTAACTCCTACGAGCAGTACTTC
>TRBD2|TRBV29-1|NA|TRBJ2-1
CSVDPSGYNEQFF
TGCAGCGTTGATCCTAGCGGGTACAATGAGCAGTTCTTC
>NA|TRBV15|once|TRBJ2-7
CATSPGAGSSYEQYF
TGTGCCACCAGCCCTGGGGCGGGGAGCTCCTACGAGCAGTACTTC
>NA|TRBV7-8|NA|TRBJ2-4
CASSSPFQGSGNIQYF
TGTGCCAGCAGCTCGCCCTTCCAGGGGTCGGGAAACATTCAGTACTTC
>NA|TRBV6-5|NA|TRBJ2-2
CASSLNTGELFF
TGTGCCAGCAGTCTCAACACCGGGGAGCTGTTTTTT
>TRBD1|TRBV4-3|once|TRBJ2-2
CASSPVTGTGGSGELFF
TGCGCCAGCAGCCCCGTGACCGGCACAGGGGGTTCCGGGGAGCTGTTTTTT
>TRBD1|TRBV27|NA|TRBJ1-4
CASGAPGTDLISWEKLFF
TGTGCCAGCGGAGCACCCGGGACAGATCTTATATCGTGGGAAAAACTGTTTTTT
>TRBD1|TRBV19|NA|TRBJ1-2
CASSTGTGSDGYTF
TGTGCCAGTAGTACCGGGACAGGAAGCGATGGCTACACCTTC
>TRBD2|TRBV27|NA|TRBJ2-1
CASSSILGGRNNEQFF
TGTGCCAGCAGTTCCATCCTGGGGGGGAGAAACAATGAGCAGTTCTTC
>TRBD1|TRBV4-1|NA|TRBJ2-3
CASSYWGQSTDTQYF
TGCGCCAGCAGCTACTGGGGACAGAGCACAGATACGCAGTATTTT
>TRBD1|TRBV5-1|NA|TRBJ2-7
CASSPRTGEDNYEQYF
TGCGCCAGCAGCCCACGGACAGGGGAGGACAACTACGAGCAGTACTTC
>TRBD2|TRBV28|NA|TRBJ2-7
CASSYNSGSGREQYF
TGTGCCAGCAGTTACAATAGCGGGAGTGGTCGGGAGCAGTACTTC
>TRBD1|TRBV6-4|NA|TRBJ1-5
CASSKTGGPSPQHF
TGTGCCAGCAGTAAAACAGGGGGTCCTTCGCCCCAGCATTTT
>TRBD1|TRBV5-6|NA|TRBJ1-1
CASSLGEAGGNTEAFF
TGTGCCAGCAGCTTGGGTGAGGCAGGGGGGAACACTGAAGCTTTCTTT
>NA|TRBV11-2|NA|TRBJ2-7
CASSLNRDEQYF
TGTGCCAGCAGCTTAAATCGGGACGAGCAGTACTTC
>NA|TRBV4-2|NA|TRBJ2-2
CASSQDAITTSGYTGELFF
TGTGCCAGCAGCCAAGATGCGATTACGACTAGTGGGTACACCGGGGAGCTGTTTTTT
>TRBD1|TRBV7-9|NA|TRBJ2-2
CASSLWDSPNTGELFF
TGTGCCAGCAGCTTATGGGACAGCCCGAACACCGGGGAGCTGTTTTTT
>NA|TRBV5-4|NA|TRBJ1-1
CASSYRGGYTEAFF
TGTGCCAGCAGCTACCGGGGGGGGTACACTGAAGCTTTCTTT
>NA|TRBV4-1|NA|TRBJ2-5
CASSQAMSESGLGGTQYF
TGCGCCAGCAGCCAAGCAATGAGTGAATCGGGATTAGGAGGGACCCAGTACTTC